This T cell receptor (beta chain) was sequenced during a study of blood T cell repertoires in COVID-19. Only in-frame clones appear in the TCRdb table, and some are missing; sequencing was by immunoSEQ multiplex PCR. The profile shows 150,000 to 200,000 clones, approximately 80% of them singletons. The CDR3 has 11 residues. Germline CDR1 SGHTA, CDR2 FQGTGA. Trimming removed 4 bases at V and 10 bases at J, with 8 bases between. This clone has a handful of counts. Sequences were obtained from PBMCs or T cells enriched from blood (not recorded which). The TCR sequence derives from a man aged 35 to 55 who had recovered from COVID-19. The chain has TRBV7-3 and TRBJ2-1; D remains ambiguous. The CDR3 DNA is TGTGCCAGCAGCTCGTCGGAGGAGCAGTTCTTC. It is translated as CASSSSEEQFF.